The source of this TCR beta chain is a study of T cell responses to AZD1222 COVID-19 vaccine. Whole-study findings and limits: All repertoire sampling was performed exclusively after the peak T cell response.

Germline CDR1 reads SGHRS; CDR2 reads YFSETQ. J was trimmed by 2 bases and V by 2 bases; bases with no gene match: 5. The CDR3 has 17 residues. In this sample, this clone turned up once. What it binds is unknown. Using immunoSEQ multiplex PCR, the repertoire was profiled, and TCRdb retains in-frame clones only, with some absent. The table has more than 95,000 clones, more than 70% seen once. The sequence was obtained from an adult in good health. The chain couples TRBV5-1 to TRBJ2-7; the match to TRBD2 covers 15 bases. The starting material was peripheral blood, obtained on day 0 of AZD1222 vaccination. This chain's CDR3 is CASSLGTSGRLAYEQYF. CDR3 coding DNA: TGCGCCAGCAGCTTAGGGACTAGCGGGAGGTTGGCCTACGAGCAGTACTTC.